This entry lists 14 T cell receptor beta chains sequenced from one sample in a study of Ad26.COV2.S vaccination and SARS-CoV-2 variants. Sequenced by immunoSEQ multiplex PCR; TCRdb stores in-frame clones only, minus some. Of approximately 340,000 clones listed, around 90% are singletons. The starting material was peripheral blood, obtained after recovery from COVID-19. These receptors were taken from a human donor who had recovered from COVID-19.

This rearrangement joins TRBV5-6 to TRBJ2-7; 8 bases map to TRBD1. The CDR3 covers 14 residues. In germline, CDR1 is SGHDT, CDR2 YYEEEE. V shed 4 bases, J shed 3 bases, and the junction held 6 bases outside the gene matches. In nucleotides, the CDR3 is TGTGCCAGCAGCAAGAGGACAGGGCGCTACGAGCAGTACTTC. The encoded protein is CASSKRTGRYEQYF.

The chain links TRBV6-2 or TRBV6-3 to TRBJ2-7; the D is unclear. Looked up from germline, CDR1 is MNHEY and CDR2 is SVGEGT. The CDR3 contains 14 residues. V lost 0 bases and J 6 bases, leaving 12 bases between the germline ends. The CDR3 bases are TGTGCCAGCAGTTACTCGAACTACCCCCGCGAGCAGTACTTC. Its translation: CASSYSNYPREQYF.

In this sample, this clone turned up once. The rearrangement joins TRBV12-5 to TRBJ1-1; 10 bases are shared with TRBD1. Germline CDR1 and CDR2: LGHNT and FRNRAP. The CDR3 extends over 16 amino acids. V lost 1 base and J lost 1; bases outside the gene matches: 3. The CDR3 here is CASGLGDRGPNTEAFF. DNA of the CDR3: TGTGCTAGTGGTTTGGGGGACAGGGGACCGAACACTGAAGCTTTCTTT.

The chain joins TRBV5-4 to TRBJ2-2; D perhaps matches TRBD1 (6 bases). This CDR3 spans 14 amino acids. CDR1 and CDR2 from the germline V gene are SGHNT and YYREEE (reference sequence). Trimming pared 4 bases from V and 5 bases from J, leaving 12 bases between. Written as DNA, the CDR3 is TGTGCCAGCAGCCAACAGGGTCGGACCGGGGAGCTGTTTTTT. Its translation: CASSQQGRTGELFF. Together with reference TRBV5-4 and TRBJ2-2, the CDR3 gives the full variable domain: ETGVTQSPTHLIKTRGQQVTLRCSSQSGHNTVSWYQQALGQGPQFIFQYYREEENGRGNFPPRFSGLQFPNYSSELNVNALELDDSALYLCASSQQGRTGELFFGEGSRLTVL.

Comments on this clone: Distinct nucleotide sequences in the sample also encode this CDR3. The V and J genes are TRBV12-3 or TRBV12-4 and TRBJ2-7; D possibly corresponds to TRBD2 (6 bases). The CDR3 has 12 amino acids. With 1 base removed from V and 7 bases from J, the gap between germline ends came to 8 bases. CDR3 DNA sequence: TGTGCCAGCAGTTTAGGGGCGGGGGAGCAGTACTTC. It is translated as CASSLGAGEQYF.

The chain recombines TRBV6-1 with TRBJ2-2; TRBD1 matches 7 bases. There are 17 residues in the CDR3. V gave up 4 bases and J gave up 0 bases; unmatched junction bases: 8. CDR1 MNHNS and CDR2 SASEGT come from the germline V gene. The CDR3 DNA is TGTGCCAGCAGTGCCCTAGTAGGGGGCGCGAACACCGGGGAGCTGTTTTTT. It is translated as CASSALVGGANTGELFF.

This clone turned up a few times. This chain uses TRBV11-2 with TRBJ1-3; 8 positions agree with TRBD1. CDR1 is SGHAT and CDR2 is FQNNGV in the germline V gene. The CDR3 contains 16 residues. Trimming cost V 0 bases and J 8 bases; bases outside gene matches: 9. CDR3 sequence (DNA): TGTGCCAGCAGCTTAGATGAGCAGGGGGCTGGTTACACCATATATTTT. It yields the protein CASSLDEQGAGYTIYF.

The chain carries TRBV6-1 and TRBJ1-2; D remains unclear. Trimming removed 0 bases at V and 6 bases at J, with 14 bases between. Germline CDR1 and CDR2: MNHNS and SASEGT. The CDR3 contains 15 residues. CDR3 in DNA: TGTGCCAGCAGTGAAGCAGGCGGAACGTATGATGGCTACACCTTC. Protein product: CASSEAGGTYDGYTF.

This clone was observed a single time. V usage is TRBV9 and J usage is TRBJ1-1, with D possibly TRBD1 on 5 matching bases. Germline V CDR1 and CDR2: SGDLS, YYNGEE. The ends were cut back, 0 bases at V and 0 bases at J, with 6 bases in the middle. CDR3 size: 14 residues. CDR3 protein: CASSVEGMNTEAFF. The DNA of the CDR3 is TGTGCCAGCAGCGTAGAGGGGATGAACACTGAAGCTTTCTTT.

The rearrangement uses TRBV6-2 or TRBV6-3 and TRBJ2-2; D is undetermined. The CDR3 totals 14 residues. Trimming took 0 bases from V and 1 from J, leaving 3 bases between them. Germline values: CDR1 MNHEY, CDR2 SVGEGT. CDR3: CASSYSWNTGELFF. CDR3 DNA sequence: TGTGCCAGCAGTTACTCTTGGAACACCGGGGAGCTGTTTTTT.

The rearrangement uses TRBV6-6 and TRBJ1-5; 10 bases line up with TRBD1. Unmatched junction bases numbered 8, after V lost 11 bases and J lost 4 bases. The CDR3 consists of 14 residues. Germline CDR1 reads MNHNY; CDR2 reads SVGAGI (reference sequence). The CDR3 is CAARDRGSNQPQHF. The DNA for the CDR3 is TGTGCCGCGCGGGACAGGGGATCAAATCAGCCCCAGCATTTT.

The chain is built from TRBV19 and TRBJ1-2; D is uncertain. CDR1 and CDR2 (germline): LNHDA, SQIVND (reference sequence). The CDR3 runs 13 residues. V gave up 7 bases and J gave up 2 bases, with 11 bases separating them. CDR3 region: CASTPMPNYGYTF. The CDR3 DNA reads TGTGCCAGTACCCCGATGCCGAACTATGGCTACACCTTC. Using reference TRBV19 and TRBJ1-2 for the parts outside the CDR3, the full variable domain is DGGITQSPKYLFRKEGQNVTLSCEQNLNHDAMYWYRQDPGQGLRLIYYSQIVNDFQKGDIAEGYSVSREKKESFPLTVTSAQKNPTAFYLCASTPMPNYGYTFGSGTRLTVV.

V is TRBV3-1 (or the pseudogene TRBV3-2) and J is TRBJ2-1; D is undetermined. Germline CDR1 reads LGHDT; CDR2 reads YNNKEL (reference sequence). Deletions cut 5 bases from V and 8 bases from J, with 13 bases between. The CDR3 has 13 residues. The CDR3 nucleotides are TGTGCCAGCAGCGGGAACATGGTCGATGAGCAGTTCTTC. Its translation: CASSGNMVDEQFF.

This rearrangement joins TRBV19 to TRBJ2-5; D could derive from TRBD1 or TRBD2 (6 bases each). The CDR3 has 15 amino acids. Looked up from germline, CDR1 is LNHDA and CDR2 is SQIVND (reference sequence). Trimming shortened V by 4 bases and J by 2 bases, and 14 bases separated the two germline ends. The CDR3 nucleotides read TGTGCCAGTAGTACCGGAGGGGGACGACAAGAGACCCAGTACTTC. Translation gives CASSTGGGRQETQYF.